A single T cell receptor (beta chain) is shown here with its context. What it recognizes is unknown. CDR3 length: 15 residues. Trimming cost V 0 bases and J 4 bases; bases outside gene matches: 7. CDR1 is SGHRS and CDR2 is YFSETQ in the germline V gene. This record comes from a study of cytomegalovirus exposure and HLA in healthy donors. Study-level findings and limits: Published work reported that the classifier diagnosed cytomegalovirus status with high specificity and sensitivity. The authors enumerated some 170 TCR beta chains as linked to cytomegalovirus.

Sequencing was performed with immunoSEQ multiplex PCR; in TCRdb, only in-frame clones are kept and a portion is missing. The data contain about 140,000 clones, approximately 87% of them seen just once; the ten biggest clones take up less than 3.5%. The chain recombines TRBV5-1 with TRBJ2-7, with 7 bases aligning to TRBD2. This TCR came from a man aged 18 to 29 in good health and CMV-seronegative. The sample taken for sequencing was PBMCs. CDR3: CASSLVTGLVYEQYF. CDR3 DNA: TGCGCCAGCAGCTTGGTAACCGGACTAGTATACGAGCAGTACTTC.